The TCR beta chain under discussion was sequenced for a study of response to subunit inactivated influenza vaccine. This clonotype was observed at least ten times. The antigen remains unidentified. Study-level points and caveats: The study's authors posited that every seasonal influenza vaccination enlists few new T cells.

TCRdb redid the calling of the RT-PCR reads with MiXCR, one entry per CDR3 protein. The data contain about 570,000 distinct CDR3 sequences, 11% of them singletons. Germline trimming cut 2 bases from V and 4 bases from J; bases unmatched to any gene: 7. In germline, CDR1 is MNHEY, CDR2 SVGEGT. CDR3 size: 16 residues. The same specimen was also included in a second study, on T cells expressing NK-cell markers. This second study notes: UMIs accompanied the 5'RACE template switching by which TCR beta cDNA was made. TCR beta repertoires came from sorted CD3+CD56+NKG2C+, CD3+CD56+NKG2C- and CD3+CD56-NKG2C+ T cells. Seven donors tested HCMV-seropositive and one tested seronegative among the eight sequenced. With an anti-gamma-delta TCR antibody, sorting in several experiments was kept to alpha-beta TCR T cells.

The source is a man in his fifties or sixties who received an inactivated influenza vaccine. Source: PBMCs from blood, taken on the day of vaccination. The chain is built from TRBV6-2 or TRBV6-3 and TRBJ2-1, with 8 bases matching TRBD2. CDR3: CASSYGREDIYNEQFF. The CDR3 DNA reads as TGTGCCAGCAGTTACGGGCGGGAGGACATTTACAATGAGCAGTTCTTC.